One T cell receptor (beta chain) is described in this entry. At the DNA level, this CDR3 is encoded by other sequences in the same sample as well. This specimen belongs to a study of blood T cell repertoires in COVID-19. Generated by immunoSEQ multiplex PCR, the TCRdb table keeps only in-frame clones and is missing some. Of about 63,000 clones in the sample, 65% to 80% were seen once. Trimming stripped 0 bases from V and 4 bases from J, with 11 bases between. The germline V gene has CDR1 MGHRA and CDR2 YSYEKL. CDR3 length equals 15 residues. The receptor was derived from a human donor in a cohort sampled during active COVID-19. The sample consisted of peripheral blood. The chain employs TRBV4-1 and TRBJ2-3, with TRBD1 as a possible D gene (6 bases). CDR3 nucleotide sequence: TGCGCCAGCAGCCAAGACAGGGGTGGCGCAGATACGCAGTATTTT. Residues: CASSQDRGGADTQYF.